Below, 30 T cell receptor beta chains from the same sample are listed, as sequenced in a study of T cells after yellow fever vaccination. TCRdb re-derived calls from the 5' RACE reads in MiXCR, one entry per CDR3 protein. The data contain approximately 550,000 distinct CDR3 sequences, roughly 14% of them seen just once; the ten biggest clones take up 11% to 15%. Material: PBMCs, obtained on the day of the yellow fever booster vaccination. The receptors were gathered from a man aged 30-40 years who received the YFV17D yellow fever vaccine.

This clonotype turned up a few times. The chain has TRBV28 and TRBJ1-4, with D unclear. Germline CDR1 and CDR2: MDHEN and SYDVKM. This CDR3 contains 11 residues. Trimming shortened V by 8 bases and J by 7 bases, and 8 bases separated the two germline ends. CDR3 coding DNA: TGTGCCAGCGATTCGGGTGAAAAACTGTTTTTT. It codes for CASDSGEKLFF.

This clonotype was counted at least ten times. This chain joins TRBV11-2 and TRBJ2-1; no definite D call. The CDR3 sequence is 15 residues long. Trimming removed 1 base from V and 0 bases from J, with 7 bases in between. CDR1 is SGHAT, CDR2 FQNNGV, per germline. CDR3 DNA: TGTGCCAGCAGCTTAGGCAGGAGCTCCTACAATGAGCAGTTCTTC. Protein sequence: CASSLGRSSYNEQFF.

V and J are TRBV5-1 and TRBJ2-2; TRBD2 agrees at 8 bases. Germline V gene lookup returns CDR1 SGHRS and CDR2 YFSETQ. V dropped 0 bases and J dropped 6; count of bases not matched to a gene: 7. The CDR3 totals 16 residues. The CDR3 DNA reads TGCGCCAGCAGCTTGGCCCCAGCGGGAGTTCCCGGGGAGCTGTTTTTT. Its protein is CASSLAPAGVPGELFF.

There are many counts of this clonotype. This chain joins TRBV5-1 and TRBJ2-3, with 7 positions matching TRBD1. Looked up from germline, CDR1 is SGHRS and CDR2 is YFSETQ. The junction had 7 bases not matched to a gene; V was cut back by 4 bases and J by 2 bases. This CDR3 contains 15 residues. CDR3 DNA sequence: TGCGCCAGCAGCCTATGGACAGGAGCCACAGATACGCAGTATTTT. This sequence encodes CASSLWTGATDTQYF.

The V and J genes are TRBV4-3 and TRBJ2-2, with 8 bases matching TRBD1. Germline trimming cut 3 bases from V and 7 bases from J; bases unmatched to any gene: 7. Germline V lookup: CDR1 LGHNA, CDR2 YSLEER. The CDR3 runs 15 residues. This chain's CDR3 is CASSQTGDVYGELFF. The CDR3 DNA reads TGCGCCAGCAGCCAGACAGGGGACGTTTACGGGGAGCTGTTTTTT.

This chain connects TRBV25-1 to TRBJ2-3, with 12 bases fitting TRBD2. Trimming took 5 bases from V and 6 from J; bases not matched to a gene: 9. Per the germline V gene, CDR1 is MGHDK and CDR2 is SYGVNS. The CDR3 has 16 residues. The DNA of the CDR3 is TGTGCCAGCAGTCACCGGACTAGCGGGACCTTGGATACGCAGTATTTT. Its translation is CASSHRTSGTLDTQYF. The variable domain in full, completed from reference TRBV25-1 and TRBJ2-3, reads EADIYQTPRYLVIGTGKKITLECSQTMGHDKMYWYQQDPGMELHLIHYSYGVNSTEKGDLSSESTVSRIRTEHFPLTLESARPSHTSQYLCASSHRTSGTLDTQYFGPGTRLTVL.

This clonotype was recorded a few times. This chain uses TRBV5-1 with TRBJ1-4; D is perhaps TRBD1 (6 bases). Trimming removed 2 bases at V and 0 bases at J, with 20 bases between. The V gene's germline CDR1 is SGHRS and CDR2 YFSETQ. The length of the CDR3 is 19 residues. The CDR3 reads CASSFAGTTKGSTNEKLFF. The CDR3 DNA is TGCGCCAGCAGCTTCGCCGGGACAACTAAAGGGTCAACTAATGAAAAACTGTTTTTT.

This clonotype was picked up one time. The rearrangement links TRBV20-1 to TRBJ2-7, with unresolved D. Trimming removed 0 bases from V and 4 bases from J, with 13 bases in between. Looked up from germline, CDR1 is DFQATT and CDR2 is SNEGSKA (reference sequence). CDR3 length equals 14 residues. In DNA form, the CDR3 reads TGCAGTGCTAGAGACACTAATCTACTGTACGAGCAGTACTTC. This translates into CSARDTNLLYEQYF.

CDR3 residues: CASSQEGSPLYNEQFF. In DNA form, the CDR3 reads TGCGCCAGCAGCCAAGAGGGGTCCCCTCTTTACAATGAGCAGTTCTTC. The rearrangement links TRBV4-1 to TRBJ2-1, with D unclear. The CDR3 extends over 16 amino acids. The germline CDR1 and CDR2 sequences are MGHRA and YSYEKL. The ends were cut back, 0 bases at V and 4 bases at J, with 13 bases in the middle.

This clonotype occurred a few times. The V call is TRBV20-1, the J call TRBJ2-5; TRBD1 or TRBD2 may be the D gene (5 bases each). There are 13 residues in the CDR3. With 5 bases removed from V and 7 bases from J, the gap between germline ends came to 17 bases. Per germline, CDR1 DFQATT and CDR2 SNEGSKA (reference sequence). DNA for the CDR3: TGCAGTGCTGAGCCGGGACCCACAGGGACCCAGTACTTC. Its translation is CSAEPGPTGTQYF.

There are many counts of this clonotype. V is TRBV7-2 and J is TRBJ1-2, with 7 bases that match TRBD1. The CDR3 is 14 residues long. Germline V gene data show CDR1 as SGHTA and CDR2 as FQGNSA. Trimming cost V 4 bases and J 6 bases; bases outside gene matches: 8. The CDR3 here is CASSSGQVTDGYTF. CDR3 nucleotides: TGTGCCAGCAGCTCCGGACAGGTGACTGATGGCTACACCTTC.

At least ten counts were recorded for this clonotype. The chain employs TRBV3-1 and TRBJ1-2; 10 nucleotides align to TRBD1. This CDR3 has 15 amino acids. Losses at the gene ends were 5 bases for V and 4 bases for J; bases not matched to a gene: 7. The germline V gene encodes CDR1 LGHDT and CDR2 YNNKEL (reference sequence). CDR3 DNA sequence: TGTGCCAGCAGCACACGGACAGGGGGAATCTATGGCTACACCTTC. Protein sequence: CASSTRTGGIYGYTF.

This clonotype was picked up a small number of times. V usage is TRBV6-2 or TRBV6-3 and J usage is TRBJ2-7; possible D gene TRBD1, 5 bases. This CDR3 spans 13 amino acids. CDR1 and CDR2 from the germline V gene are MNHEY and SVGEGT. V lost 7 bases and J 0 bases, leaving 10 bases between the germline ends. CDR3 sequence (DNA): TGTGCCAGCAAGGCAGGGCCCTCCTACGAGCAGTACTTC. Its translation: CASKAGPSYEQYF.

V gene TRBV12-3 or TRBV12-4 combines with J gene TRBJ2-4, with TRBD2 as a possible D gene (6 bases). The CDR3 covers 14 residues. The ends were cut back, 3 bases at V and 9 bases at J, with 15 bases in the middle. CDR3 nucleotides: TGTGCCAGCAGTTTTTGGGGGGTCGAATCCATTCAGTACTTC. This codes for CASSFWGVESIQYF.

The V gene is TRBV6-2 or TRBV6-3, the J gene TRBJ2-7, with D unclear. The germline V gene has CDR1 MNHEY and CDR2 SVGEGT. This CDR3 is built from 10 residues. The V end was cut by 7 bases, the J end by 3 bases, with 4 bases between. CDR3 DNA: TGTGCCAGCAATCACTACGAGCAGTACTTC. Its translation is CASNHYEQYF.

This chain uses TRBV20-1 with TRBJ1-2, with 8 positions matching TRBD1. The CDR3 sequence is 11 residues long. CDR1 is DFQATT, CDR2 SNEGSKA, per germline (reference sequence). The trim removed 6 bases at V and 8 bases at J, leaving 5 bases unmatched. CDR3: CSAWTGSGYTF. For the CDR3, the DNA is TGCAGTGCCTGGACAGGGAGCGGCTACACCTTC.

This clonotype was picked up a small number of times. This sequence joins TRBV5-1 and TRBJ2-3, with 8 bases that match TRBD2. Germline lookup yields CDR1 SGHRS and CDR2 YFSETQ. V dropped 3 bases and J dropped 3; count of bases not matched to a gene: 6. The CDR3 runs to 15 residues. CDR3 in DNA: TGCGCCAGCAGCTCTAATAGCGGGGCGACAGATACGCAGTATTTT. Translation gives CASSSNSGATDTQYF.

V and J are TRBV7-9 and TRBJ1-1; D is possibly TRBD1 (5 bases). Trimming stripped 2 bases from V and 3 bases from J, with 13 bases between. This CDR3 is built from 15 residues. Germline assignment: CDR1 SEHNR and CDR2 FQNEAQ (reference sequence). CDR3 DNA sequence: TGTGCCAGCAGCTTATTGGCCGGGACCCACACTGAAGCTTTCTTT. Its protein product is CASSLLAGTHTEAFF.

This clonotype appeared a few times. V and J are TRBV12-3 or TRBV12-4 and TRBJ2-7, with 11 bases aligning to TRBD2. The ends lost 5 bases at V and 4 bases at J; junction bases unmatched: 10. The CDR3 runs 16 residues. CDR3 in DNA: TGTGCCAGCAGTAAGACTAGCGGGACTGGCGGTTACGAGCAGTACTTC. Translating gives CASSKTSGTGGYEQYF.

This chain links TRBV20-1 with TRBJ2-7; 7 bases are a match to TRBD2. CDR3 length equals 15 residues. From germline, CDR1 is DFQATT and CDR2 SNEGSKA (reference sequence). Losses at the gene ends were 6 bases for V and 5 bases for J; bases not matched to a gene: 16. Here the CDR3 reads CSARRGRGVRNEQYF. CDR3 sequence (DNA): TGCAGTGCGAGGCGGGGGAGAGGCGTAAGGAACGAGCAGTACTTC.

The count of this clonotype is one. The chain uses TRBV7-2 and TRBJ2-1; 8 bases are a match to TRBD2. The V gene's germline CDR1 is SGHTA and CDR2 FQGNSA. CDR3 size: 15 residues. V lost 2 bases and J lost 3; bases outside the gene matches: 3. The CDR3 DNA reads as TGTGCCAGCAGCTTACAAGCGGGAGACTACAATGAGCAGTTCTTC. This encodes CASSLQAGDYNEQFF.

The chain recombines TRBV20-1 with TRBJ1-5, with unresolved D. The CDR3 is made up of 14 amino acids. Germline V gene lookup returns CDR1 DFQATT and CDR2 SNEGSKA (reference sequence). V lost 2 bases, J lost 6 bases, and 14 bases lay in between. The CDR3 is CSARPAAKGQPQHF. The CDR3 nucleotides are TGCAGTGCTAGACCGGCCGCTAAGGGTCAGCCCCAGCATTTT.

This clonotype came up many times. The chain couples TRBV5-1 to TRBJ2-7; D is unclear. The V and J ends lost 2 bases and 5 bases respectively, with 8 bases between them. CDR1 is SGHRS, CDR2 YFSETQ, per germline. The CDR3 extends over 12 amino acids. In nucleotides, the CDR3 is TGCGCCAGCAGCTTCGATGCTAACGAGCAGTACTTC. It encodes CASSFDANEQYF.

This clonotype has a handful of counts. The gene calls are TRBV3-1 and TRBJ2-7; D is unclear. The CDR3 runs 14 residues. V dropped 3 bases and J dropped 2 bases, with 11 bases sitting between them. From germline, CDR1 is LGHDT and CDR2 YNNKEL (reference sequence). The CDR3 DNA follows: TGTGCCAGCAGCCAGCGAGGACCAACCTACGAGCAGTACTTC. Translating it yields CASSQRGPTYEQYF.

The chain carries TRBV5-6 and TRBJ2-1; D not certain. Germline CDR1 and CDR2: SGHDT and YYEEEE. CDR3 size: 16 residues. The V end lost 0 bases, the J end lost 3 bases, and 13 bases lay between the germline ends. CDR3 amino acids: CASSLATDHLYNEQFF. The CDR3 DNA follows: TGTGCCAGCAGCTTGGCTACAGATCATCTCTACAATGAGCAGTTCTTC. The full variable domain, rest sourced from reference TRBV5-6 and TRBJ2-1, is DAGVTQSPTHLIKTRGQQVTLRCSPKSGHDTVSWYQQALGQGPQFIFQYYEEEERQRGNFPDRFSGHQFPNYSSELNVNALLLGDSALYLCASSLATDHLYNEQFFGPGTRLTVL.

This clonotype has a handful of counts. This chain joins TRBV29-1 and TRBJ2-3; D is ambiguous. The germline CDR1 and CDR2 sequences are SQVTM and ANQGSEA. This CDR3 is built from 15 residues. V was clipped by 2 bases and J by 2 bases, with 14 bases between them. This chain's CDR3 is CSVEKGGGTTDTQYF. CDR3 nucleotides: TGCAGCGTTGAAAAGGGTGGCGGCACCACAGATACGCAGTATTTT.

This clonotype was seen a few times. The chain uses TRBV3-1 and TRBJ2-5; 7 nucleotides agree with TRBD1. The CDR3 spans 15 residues. CDR1 is LGHDT, CDR2 YNNKEL, per germline (reference sequence). Trimming took 6 bases from V and 1 from J; bases not matched to a gene: 8. In DNA, the CDR3 is TGTGCCAGCAGTAAGCCGGGACAGCTCCAAGAGACCCAGTACTTC. Residues: CASSKPGQLQETQYF.

This clonotype was seen only a few times. The chain combines TRBV20-1 with TRBJ2-1; TRBD1 or TRBD2 may be the D gene (7 bases each). The ends were cut back, 6 bases at V and 5 bases at J, with 17 bases in the middle. This CDR3 is 14 amino acids long. Germline assignment: CDR1 DFQATT and CDR2 SNEGSKA (reference sequence). Here the CDR3 reads CSADQGGTHNEQFF. DNA for the CDR3: TGCAGTGCAGATCAGGGGGGGACACACAATGAGCAGTTCTTC.

This clonotype came up a few times. The chain uses TRBV7-2 and TRBJ1-4, with D maybe TRBD1 (5 bases). Trimming cost V 5 bases and J 6 bases, with 16 bases left between them. This CDR3 spans 15 amino acids. In germline, CDR1 is SGHTA, CDR2 FQGNSA. In DNA form, the CDR3 reads TGTGCCAGCAGCCACGCCGGGACGGACGATGAAAAACTGTTTTTT. It specifies CASSHAGTDDEKLFF.

This clonotype was counted a few times. The rearrangement uses TRBV20-1 and TRBJ1-4; 7 bases line up with TRBD1. V gave up 4 bases and J gave up 6 bases; unmatched junction bases: 5. Germline V gene data show CDR1 as DFQATT and CDR2 as SNEGSKA (reference sequence). There are 13 residues in the CDR3. The chain's CDR3 is CSAKYDRDEKLFF. CDR3 in DNA: TGCAGTGCTAAATATGACAGGGATGAAAAACTGTTTTTT.